This TCR beta chain was recorded in a study of blood T cells in healthy people across ages. Then a second PCR, running roughly 7 to 11 cycles, was carried out with a sample-barcoded 5' primer and a J-beta primer mix. A single record per CDR3 protein comes from TCRdb applying MiXCR to the 5' RACE reads. The profile shows around 900,000 distinct CDR3 sequences, 25% to 35% of them singletons. Trimming took 3 bases from V and 4 from J; bases not matched to a gene: 10. The germline V gene encodes CDR1 DFQATT and CDR2 SNEGSKA (reference sequence). The CDR3 is made up of 17 amino acids. With respect to this clonotype: Antigen specificity is unknown.

Peripheral blood was drawn, 7.5 to 10 milliliters per donor. Whole-study results and caveats: The recorded TCR beta diversity per million T cells decreased in a roughly linear manner with age. Estimates of total diversity, which came from one million sequenced T cells, were considered to be underestimates.

Sequenced material: blood. The TCR sequence derives from a woman aged 80 or older in good health. V and J are TRBV20-1 and TRBJ2-1, with 12 bases matching TRBD2. CDR3 coding DNA: TGCAGTGCTAGGACTAGCGGGGGTTCGAGATCGTACAATGAGCAGTTCTTC. This gives the protein CSARTSGGSRSYNEQFF.